Listed below are T cell receptor beta chains from one sample, sequenced in a study of CD8 T cells in Susac syndrome. A single record per CDR3 protein comes from TCRdb applying MiXCR to the immunoSEQ multiplex PCR reads. The data show a few hundred thousand distinct CDR3 sequences, roughly 94% seen once. The sequencing sample was made of CD4+ T cells from PBMCs. Receptors were obtained from a human donor with multiple sclerosis. Both conserved end residues are part of each CDR3.

V	J	CDR3
TRBV6-5	TRBJ2-7	CASSSLFEQYF
TRBV4-1	TRBJ1-2	CASSQAGANYGYTF
TRBV10-3	TRBJ1-1	CAISDSDKRTEAFF
TRBV5-8	TRBJ2-5	CASSSPDPKETQYF
TRBV5-1	TRBJ1-4	CASSFRPAENEKLFF
TRBV7-9	TRBJ1-1	CASSDPRGGPEAFF
TRBV11-2	TRBJ2-7	CASSFGLAETYEQYF
TRBV18	TRBJ1-1	CASSPLGQHNTEAFF
TRBV30	TRBJ2-3	CAWTGVSTDTQYF
TRBV28	TRBJ2-7	CASSPTPGQGSSYEQYF
TRBV20-1	TRBJ2-1	CSATAPASTNYNEQFF
TRBV30	TRBJ2-7	CAWSPNYEQYF
TRBV15	TRBJ2-7	CATSREPSGPYEQYF
TRBV4-2	TRBJ1-1	CASSQYHRANTEAFF
TRBV3-1	TRBJ1-1	CASSPLKGTGMNTEAFF
TRBV23-1	TRBJ2-7	CASKVCRGYEQYF
TRBV2	TRBJ2-6	CASSENSVGANVLTF
TRBV6-5	TRBJ1-2	CASSSLGQGVVGYTF
TRBV5-1	TRBJ2-7	CASSLEREPREQYF
TRBV7-9	TRBJ2-7	CASTPGGSLVYEQYF
TRBV7-9	TRBJ1-1	CASSLNIGEAFF
TRBV19	TRBJ2-2	CASSIGNSRTGELFF
TRBV3-1	TRBJ1-5	CASRYLVRGNQPQHF